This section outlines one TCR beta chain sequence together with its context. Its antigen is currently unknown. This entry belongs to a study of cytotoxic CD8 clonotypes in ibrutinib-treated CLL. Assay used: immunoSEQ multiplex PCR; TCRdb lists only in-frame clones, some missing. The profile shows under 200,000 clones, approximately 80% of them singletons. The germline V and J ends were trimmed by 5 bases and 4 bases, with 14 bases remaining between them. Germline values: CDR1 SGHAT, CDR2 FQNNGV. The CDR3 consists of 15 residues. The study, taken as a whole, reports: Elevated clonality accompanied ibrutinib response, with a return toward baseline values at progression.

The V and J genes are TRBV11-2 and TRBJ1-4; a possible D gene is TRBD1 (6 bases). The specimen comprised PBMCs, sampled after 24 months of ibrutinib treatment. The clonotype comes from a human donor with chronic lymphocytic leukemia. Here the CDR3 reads CASSPGTILNEKLFF. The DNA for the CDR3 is TGTGCCAGCAGCCCCGGGACAATCCTTAATGAAAAACTGTTTTTT.